This T cell receptor beta chain emerged from a study of blood T cells in healthy people across ages. Primed by a sample-barcoded 5' primer and a J-beta primer mix, a second PCR proceeded for 7 to 11 cycles. TCRdb re-derived calls from the 5' RACE reads in MiXCR, one entry per CDR3 protein. The sample yields about 1.4 million distinct CDR3 sequences, approximately 59% seen once. This CDR3 is 17 amino acids long. V lost 2 bases and J lost 1, with 16 bases in between. Germline CDR1 is LGHNA and CDR2 is YSLEER. This receptor was taken from a man between 18 and 35 years old in good health. The material sequenced was blood. The V and J genes are TRBV4-3 and TRBJ2-3; D is possibly TRBD1 (5 bases). This CDR3 reads CASSQRSQGKGTDTQYF. The DNA of the CDR3 is TGCGCCAGCAGCCAAAGGAGCCAGGGAAAGGGCACAGATACGCAGTATTTT.